The sequence of this TCR beta chain was determined in a study of blood T cell repertoires in COVID-19. Across the whole study: Nucleic acid was either cDNA or gDNA, and it came from T cells, B-cell-depleted T cells, or PBMCs.

Authors' analysis steps: Amplification from reference gene primers served as the basis for estimated nucleated cell counts. The repertoire was sequenced with immunoSEQ multiplex PCR; TCRdb's copy has only in-frame clones and lacks some. V and J calls and clone size are as listed in that table; D and trimming were resolved from the DNA. This table has over 150,000 clones, 65% to 85% appearing once. Study members were between about 18 and 95 years old and lived in fewer than 30 US regions. Among Cohort 3 donors, those recovered had two negative PCRs, clearance, or symptom resolution. This clonotype was obtained from a man aged 35 to 55 who had recovered from COVID-19. The sample comprised PBMCs or T cells enriched from blood (not recorded which).

CDR3: CATSRDLGGYTF. The CDR3 nucleotides read TGTGCCACCAGCAGAGACCTAGGAGGCTACACCTTC. The chain is built from TRBV15 and TRBJ1-2, with no clear D. Germline CDR1 and CDR2: LNHNV and YYDKDF (reference sequence). Trimming left V 0 bases short and J 8 bases short, with 7 bases between. CDR3 length equals 12 residues.